One and the same sample provided the 5 T cell receptor beta chains below, sequenced in a study of T cells in Graves' hyperthyroidism and ophthalmopathy. Using RNA transcripts as the source, TCR beta CDR3 regions were amplified. During a first-round RT-PCR of the TCR CDR3, the HTBI primer set was used. MiXCR, applied by TCRdb to the multiplex PCR reads, yields one record per CDR3 protein. The sample lists some 560,000 distinct CDR3 sequences, about a sixth occurring once. The sequencing input was blood. These receptor sequences come from a woman aged 30 to 39 with Graves' hyperthyroidism.

The sample holds many counts of this clonotype. CDR3 sequence: CASSLRGLMGGIDYGYTF. The CDR3 DNA reads as TGTGCCAGCAGTTTAAGAGGCTTGATGGGGGGAATAGACTATGGCTACACCTTC. This chain connects TRBV27 to TRBJ1-2; a possible D gene is TRBD1 (5 bases). Trimming removed 2 bases from V and 3 bases from J, with 22 bases in between. CDR3 length: 18 residues. The V gene's germline CDR1 is MNHEY and CDR2 SMNVEV (reference sequence).

This clonotype was recorded at least ten times. V usage is TRBV2 and J usage is TRBJ2-1; D possibly corresponds to TRBD2 (6 bases). The CDR3 loop spans 11 amino acids. Per germline, CDR1 SNHLY and CDR2 FYNNEI. Trimming pared 8 bases from V and 12 bases from J, leaving 14 bases between. For the CDR3, the DNA is TGTGCCAGCGGGGCCGGGACTCCGCAGTTCTTC. Protein product: CASGAGTPQFF.

In its sample, this clonotype was seen many times. The chain joins TRBV5-1 to TRBJ2-3, with TRBD2 as a possible D gene (5 bases). CDR3 length equals 12 residues. Germline V CDR1 and CDR2: SGHRS, YFSETQ. Trimming removed 5 bases at V and 5 bases at J, with 9 bases between. The chain's CDR3 is CASSYGLDTQYF. The CDR3 bases are TGCGCCAGCAGTTACGGACTAGATACGCAGTATTTT. Drawing the rest from reference TRBV5-1 and TRBJ2-3, the complete variable domain is KAGVTQTPRYLIKTRGQQVTLSCSPISGHRSVSWYQQTPGQGLQFLFEYFSETQRNKGNFPGRFSGRQFSNSRSEMNVSTLELGDSALYLCASSYGLDTQYFGPGTRLTVL.

The rearrangement links TRBV5-1 to TRBJ2-1; possibly TRBD2 for D (5 bases). This CDR3 comprises 11 residues. V was shortened by 0 bases and J by 13 bases, with 8 bases between the two germline ends. Germline assignment: CDR1 SGHRS and CDR2 YFSETQ. CDR3 nucleotides: TGCGCCAGCAGCTTGGGGGAGCCACAGTTCTTC. Translated: CASSLGEPQFF.

This clonotype has only a few counts. The chain is built from TRBV28 and TRBJ1-5; 7 nucleotides line up with TRBD1. The CDR3 runs to 14 residues. V was clipped by 6 bases and J by 5 bases; unmatched bases: 7. CDR1 and CDR2 from the germline V gene are MDHEN and SYDVKM. The CDR3 here is CASRSGQDYQPQHF. The CDR3 coding sequence is TGTGCCAGCAGATCCGGACAGGACTATCAGCCCCAGCATTTT.